Listed here are 11 T cell receptor beta chains from one sample, sequenced in a study of blood T cell repertoires in COVID-19. Profiled with immunoSEQ multiplex PCR; TCRdb holds only in-frame clones, not every one. Here the sample spans 300,000 to 450,000 clones, less than 85% being singletons. Sequenced material: peripheral blood. The receptors here all came from a woman aged 18-29 years with acute or convalescent COVID-19.

The gene calls are TRBV6-6 and TRBJ1-4, with TRBD1 identical over 7 bases. Germline V gene data show CDR1 as MNHNY and CDR2 as SVGAGI (reference sequence). CDR3 length: 13 residues. J was trimmed by 8 bases and V by 2 bases; bases with no gene match: 2. In DNA, the CDR3 is TGTGCCAGCAGTTACGGGACAGCAGAAAAACTGTTTTTT. Translating it yields CASSYGTAEKLFF.

The CDR3 spells CASGVGQAATGELFF. CDR3 nucleotide sequence: TGTGCCAGCGGGGTAGGACAGGCCGCCACCGGGGAGCTGTTTTTT. The chain uses TRBV2 and TRBJ2-2; the match to TRBD1 covers 7 bases. Per the germline V gene, CDR1 is SNHLY and CDR2 is FYNNEI. The CDR3 is 15 residues long. With V trimmed by 8 bases and J by 4 bases, 10 bases remained unmatched.

The genes are TRBV6-6 and TRBJ1-1; D perhaps matches TRBD1 (6 bases). This CDR3 spans 17 amino acids. V was trimmed by 5 bases and J by 3 bases, leaving 22 bases between them. Germline V gene data show CDR1 as MNHNY and CDR2 as SVGAGI (reference sequence). The DNA of the CDR3 is TGTGCCAGCAGTCCAAGGCTTTACAGGGCTTGGGACACTGAAGCTTTCTTT. Its protein product is CASSPRLYRAWDTEAFF.

The chain uses TRBV5-6 and TRBJ1-2; maybe TRBD1 (5 bases). Trimming removed 3 bases at V and 1 base at J, with 10 bases between. Per germline, CDR1 SGHDT and CDR2 YYEEEE. The CDR3 extends over 14 amino acids. CDR3: CASSSGVDNYGYTF. The CDR3 nucleotides read TGTGCCAGCAGCTCGGGGGTCGATAACTATGGCTACACCTTC.

J is TRBJ1-1 and V is TRBV28; possible D gene TRBD1, 5 bases. The CDR3 spans 13 residues. V shed 0 bases and J shed 5 bases, with 7 bases lying between them. The V gene's germline CDR1 is MDHEN and CDR2 SYDVKM. CDR3 residues: CASSLWEGTEAFF. CDR3 DNA sequence: TGTGCCAGCAGTTTATGGGAGGGGACTGAAGCTTTCTTT.

The chain couples TRBV2 to TRBJ2-1; no reliable D call. CDR3 length: 15 residues. The V gene lost 6 bases and the J gene lost 5 bases, with 17 bases spanning the gap. Germline-derived CDR1 and CDR2 are SNHLY and FYNNEI. Here the CDR3 DNA reads TGTGCCAGCAGAATCCGACCCGGCGAGGACAATGAGCAGTTCTTC. It codes for CASRIRPGEDNEQFF.

The sample holds a few counts of this clone. V is TRBV2 and J is TRBJ1-1, with no clear D. The CDR3 length is 13 residues. Germline V gene sequence: CDR1 SNHLY, CDR2 FYNNEI. V shed 6 bases and J shed 5 bases, with 13 bases lying between them. CDR3: CASSPRGETEAFF. The CDR3 nucleotides are TGTGCCAGCAGCCCCCGCGGGGAGACTGAAGCTTTCTTT.

The chain couples TRBV9 to TRBJ2-2, with 8 bases identical to TRBD1. J lost 0 bases, V lost 0 bases, and 7 bases had no gene match. Germline CDR1 is SGDLS and CDR2 is YYNGEE. The CDR3 runs 18 residues. DNA for the CDR3: TGTGCCAGCAGCGTAGCCCCTCGGACAGGGACGAACACCGGGGAGCTGTTTTTT. This translates into CASSVAPRTGTNTGELFF.

The chain joins TRBV28 to TRBJ1-5; 12 nucleotides line up with TRBD1. The CDR3 covers 19 residues. V gave up 5 bases and J gave up 2 bases; unmatched junction bases: 13. CDR1 MDHEN and CDR2 SYDVKM come from the germline V gene. The CDR3 sequence is CASSEGTGGTYRGNQPQHF. The CDR3 DNA is TGTGCCAGCAGTGAGGGGACAGGGGGCACATATAGGGGCAATCAGCCCCAGCATTTT.

This chain joins TRBV2 and TRBJ2-7; TRBD1 aligns across 8 bases. Trimming took 7 bases from V and 1 from J; bases not matched to a gene: 12. The germline V gene has CDR1 SNHLY and CDR2 FYNNEI. This CDR3 has 16 amino acids. The chain's CDR3 is CASTENRDRWSYEQYF. The CDR3 DNA reads as TGTGCCAGCACCGAAAACCGGGACAGGTGGTCCTACGAGCAGTACTTC. Filled out from reference TRBV2 and TRBJ2-7, the complete variable domain reads EPEVTQTPSHQVTQMGQEVILRCVPISNHLYFYWYRQILGQKVEFLVSFYNNEISEKSEIFDDQFSVERPDGSNFTLKIRSTKLEDSAMYFCASTENRDRWSYEQYFGPGTRLTVT.

The chain has TRBV5-4 and TRBJ2-1, with a tentative D call TRBD2 (6 bases). The V gene's germline CDR1 is SGHNT and CDR2 YYREEE (reference sequence). V dropped 1 base and J dropped 9 bases, with 14 bases sitting between them. The CDR3 contains 14 residues. This CDR3 is CASSLRRDGSEQFF. CDR3 nucleotide sequence: TGTGCCAGCAGCTTGCGGCGGGACGGATCTGAGCAGTTCTTC.